This is a list of T cell receptor beta chains from one sample in a study of tumor-infiltrating lymphocytes in primary liver carcinoma. TCRdb analysed the multiplex PCR reads with MiXCR anew, one entry per CDR3 protein. This table has more than 55,000 distinct CDR3 sequences, 60% to 85% appearing once. The sequenced sample was liver tumor tissue from sampling region 2. These receptors were collected from a man aged 40-50 years with primary liver carcinoma and hepatitis B virus infection. Each CDR3 is given with its conserved first and last residue. D genes are given only for firm matches. A row's size may be missing; if present it is once, few, many or a size class.

once TRBJ2-2 - TRBV6-5 TGTTCCAGCAGTTACTTACTGGGCACCGGGGAGCTGTTTTTT CSSSYLLGTGELFF
few TRBJ2-5 - TRBV28 TGTGCCAGCAGTCCACAGCCTCAAGAGACCCGGTACTTT CASSPQPQETRYF
- TRBJ1-4 - TRBV6-2/TRBV6-3 TGTACCAGCAGTTACTCGACAAGACAGCGTGCCGGTAATGAAAAACTGTTTTTT CTSSYSTRQRAGNEKLFF
- TRBJ2-2 - TRBV5-1 TGCGCCAGCTGCTTGAGTCCTAGCACGGACACCGGGGAGCTGTTTTTT CASCLSPSTDTGELFF
- TRBJ2-2 - TRBV5-6 TGTGCCAGTAGGCAATGGGGGACCCGGAAGCTGTTTTTT CASRQWGTRKLFF
- TRBJ2-7 - TRBV5-6 TGTGCCATCAGCAATACTTGGCGCGAGGGCTCCTACGAGCAGTACTTC CAISNTWREGSYEQYF
- TRBJ2-1 - TRBV12-3/TRBV12-4 TGCGCCAGCACCTGGAGCAATGAGAAGTTCTTC CASTWSNEKFF
- TRBJ1-4 - TRBV12-3/TRBV12-4 TGTACCAGCAGCGGACGGACGCTTTCGGGTGACGAAAAACTGTTTTTT CTSSGRTLSGDEKLFF
- TRBJ2-3 - TRBV24-1 TGTGCCACCAGAGATTTTCGGAGGGCCTGGACAGATACGCAGTATTTT CATRDFRRAWTDTQYF
- TRBJ2-7 TRBD2 TRBV12-3/TRBV12-4 TGTGCCAGCAGTCAATTAGCGGGAGGAAGCTCCTACGAGCAGTATTTC CASSQLAGGSSYEQYF
- TRBJ2-5 TRBD2 TRBV28 TGTGCCGGCAGTTTACTTGTCGGTAGCGGGATGATTGAGACCCGGTACTTC CAGSLLVGSGMIETRYF
few TRBJ2-1 - TRBV11-2 TGTGCCAGCAGCCTCCTTCCTCCGGGCAATGAGCAGATCTTC CASSLLPPGNEQIF
- TRBJ1-1 - TRBV4-1 TGCGCCAGCAGCCAAGGGCATACTGGGAACACTGATGCTTTCTTT CASSQGHTGNTDAFF
- TRBJ1-6 - TRBV12-3/TRBV12-4 TGTGCAAGCAGTTTAAAGAATTCAGCCCTCCATTTT CASSLKNSALHF
- TRBJ2-5 - TRBV10-3 TGTGCCACCAGTGAAGGGCAGGCAGGGGAGACCCAGTACTTC CATSEGQAGETQYF
- TRBJ2-7 TRBD1 TRBV14 TGTGCAAGCAGCGGGACAGGGACTGCCGAGCAGTACTTC CASSGTGTAEQYF
- TRBJ1-6 TRBD1 TRBV28 TGTGCCAGCAGAGCTTCGGGACAGGCGTATTCACCCCTCCACTTT CASRASGQAYSPLHF
- TRBJ2-5 - TRBV12-3/TRBV12-4 TGTACCAGCAGCGCCTACCCCGGGAGCGAAGAGACACAGTACTTC CTSSAYPGSEETQYF
- TRBJ1-5 - TRBV11-3 TGTGCCAGCAGCCAAAGAACTCGACAGGAGAATAGAAATGAACCCCAGCATTTT CASSQRTRQENRNEPQHF
- TRBJ1-1 - TRBV12-3/TRBV12-4 TGTGCCAGCAGTCTCCTAGGCAGGAGCGACATGAACACTGAAGCTTTCTTT CASSLLGRSDMNTEAFF
- TRBJ1-2 - TRBV6-5 TGTGCCAGCAGTTACTCGAAGTGGGACTATGGCTACACCTTC CASSYSKWDYGYTF
- TRBJ2-7 TRBD2 TRBV6-2/TRBV6-3 TGTGCCAACAGCACTCCGACTAGCGGAGGATACGAGCATTACTTC CANSTPTSGGYEHYF
many TRBJ2-7 TRBD1 TRBV6-1 TGTGCCAGCAGTGACGGGGACAGGGCCGAGCAGTACTTC CASSDGDRAEQYF
- TRBJ1-2 - TRBV29-1 TGTAGCGTTGAAGTGGGAGGTGGCTACACCTTC CSVEVGGGYTF
- TRBJ2-1 - TRBV29-1 TGCACCGACCTCCCGGGGCAGGGAAGCTCCTACTATGAGCAGTTCTTC CTDLPGQGSSYYEQFF
- TRBJ1-6 - TRBV29-1 TGCAGCGTTGCTCAGTATAATTCACCCCTCCACTTT CSVAQYNSPLHF
- TRBJ2-1 TRBD1 TRBV6-2/TRBV6-3 TGTGCCAGCAGTCCGCCGGGACAGGGCTCCTACGATGAGCAGTTCTTC CASSPPGQGSYDEQFF
- TRBJ1-5 - TRBV7-9 TGTGCCAGCAGCGCACATATTGAGTCCCAGCATTTT CASSAHIESQHF
- TRBJ2-3 TRBD2 TRBV6-5 TGTGCCAGCAGTTCCGAGACGCCGGGACGGGGGGGAGATACGCAGTATTTT CASSSETPGRGGDTQYF
- TRBJ2-3 TRBD2 TRBV10-3 TGTGCCATCAGGCACGCTAGCGGGGCTAGCACGGATACGCCGTATTTT CAIRHASGASTDTPYF
- TRBJ2-5 - TRBV11-2 TGTGCCAGCAGCCCTTCGGGTGGGGGAGAGACCCAGTACTTC CASSPSGGGETQYF
- TRBJ2-5 - TRBV11-2 TGTGCCAGCAGTCAAACTCCTGGAGGGGGGAAAGAGGCCCAGCACTTC CASSQTPGGGKEAQHF
- TRBJ2-7 TRBD2 TRBV28 TGTGCCAGCGGTTCCGGGACTAGCAGGTACCACGAGCAGTACTTC CASGSGTSRYHEQYF
- TRBJ2-1 TRBD2 TRBV10-1 TGCGCCAGCAGTGACCCGACTAGCTGGAGTGATGGTGAGCAGTTCTTC CASSDPTSWSDGEQFF
- TRBJ1-2 - TRBV29-1 TGCAGCGTTGATGAACTTCAATACGGGGCGAGTGACTACACCTTT CSVDELQYGASDYTF
- TRBJ2-1 TRBD2 TRBV4-3 TGCGCCAGCAGCCCTGGACTAGCGCTGAACAATGAGCAGTTCTTC CASSPGLALNNEQFF
- TRBJ2-7 - TRBV7-9 TGTGCCAGCAGCTTAGGGGGGGAATCCTACGAGAAGTACTTC CASSLGGESYEKYF
- TRBJ2-1 - TRBV29-1 TGCAGCGCCACGCCTGAATATTACAATGAGCAGTTCTTC CSATPEYYNEQFF
- TRBJ2-2 - TRBV12-3/TRBV12-4 TGTGCCAGCGGCCTCCGTGGAGTGCGAATCACCGGGGATCTGTTTTTT CASGLRGVRITGDLFF
- TRBJ2-5 TRBD2 TRBV7-9 TGCGCCAGCAGCTCACGGGGGACTAGCGGAGGGTACCAAGAGACCCAGTACTTC CASSSRGTSGGYQETQYF
- TRBJ2-5 - TRBV6-6 TGTGCCTGCAGTAACGATTTCGGGGGCGAGACCCAGTACTTC CACSNDFGGETQYF
- TRBJ1-1 TRBD1 TRBV5-4 TGTGCCACCAGCTTGACAGGGTCGAAGAACACTGGAGCTTTCTTT CATSLTGSKNTGAFF
many TRBJ1-2 - TRBV4-3 TGCGCCAGCAGCGCTGAGTTGGAGATCTATGGCTACACCTTC CASSAELEIYGYTF
- TRBJ2-3 - TRBV4-3 TGCGCCAGCAACCAAGGAGACGTCTTAGCTGATACGCAGTATTTT CASNQGDVLADTQYF
many TRBJ2-5 - TRBV4-3 TGCGCCAGCAGCCTGGGGGGCCAAGAGACCCAGTACTTC CASSLGGQETQYF
- TRBJ1-6 TRBD1 TRBV5-5 TGTGCCAGCGGCCCTACCGGGACAGGTGATTCACCTCTCCACTTT CASGPTGTGDSPLHF
- TRBJ2-1 - TRBV11-2 TGTGCCAGCTGCTTAGGGGTCAGACACAATGATCAGTTCTTC CASCLGVRHNDQFF
- TRBJ1-5 - TRBV11-2 TGTGCCAGCAGCTTAGTAGAGGTAACAGGGAGCAGTCAGCCCCAGCATTTT CASSLVEVTGSSQPQHF
few TRBJ2-1 TRBD2 TRBV19 TGTGCCAGTAGTATCGGACTAGCGGGAGCCTATAATGAGCAGTTCTTC CASSIGLAGAYNEQFF
- TRBJ2-1 TRBD2 TRBV6-1 TGTGCCAGTAATATGGGACTAGCTGGAGTCTACAATGAGCAGTTCTTC CASNMGLAGVYNEQFF
few TRBJ2-5 - TRBV19 TGTGCCAGTAGTCTCCGGGGCTCGGGGGAAGAGACCCAGTACTTC CASSLRGSGEETQYF
once TRBJ2-1 TRBD2 TRBV20-1 TGCAGTGCCCCACTAGCGGGAGGACGTTTTGGTGAGCAGTTCTTC CSAPLAGGRFGEQFF
many TRBJ1-6 - TRBV4-3 TGCGCCAGCAGCCAAGATTTTTCCGATTCACCCCTCCACTTT CASSQDFSDSPLHF
- TRBJ1-6 - TRBV4-2 TGTGCCAGCAGGCTTCATTGCAACCAAAATTCACCCCTCCGCTTT CASRLHCNQNSPLRF
- TRBJ2-5 TRBD2 TRBV11-2 TGTGCCAGCAGCTCAGCTAGCGGGAGTAGGACCCGGTACTTC CASSSASGSRTRYF